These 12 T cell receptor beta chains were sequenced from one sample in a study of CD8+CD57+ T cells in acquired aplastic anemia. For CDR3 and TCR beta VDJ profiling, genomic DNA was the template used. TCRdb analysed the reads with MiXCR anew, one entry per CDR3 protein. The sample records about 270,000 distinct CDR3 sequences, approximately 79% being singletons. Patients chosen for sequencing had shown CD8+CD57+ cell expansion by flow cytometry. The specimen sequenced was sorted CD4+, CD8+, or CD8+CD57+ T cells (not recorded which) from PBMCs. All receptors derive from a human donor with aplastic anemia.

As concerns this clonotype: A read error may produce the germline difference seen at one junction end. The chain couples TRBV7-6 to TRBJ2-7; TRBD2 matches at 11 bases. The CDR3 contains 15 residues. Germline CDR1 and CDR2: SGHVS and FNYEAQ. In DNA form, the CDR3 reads TGTGCCAGCAGCTCGACTAGCGGGACCGAACTATACAATGACTTC. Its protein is CASSSTSGTELYNDF.

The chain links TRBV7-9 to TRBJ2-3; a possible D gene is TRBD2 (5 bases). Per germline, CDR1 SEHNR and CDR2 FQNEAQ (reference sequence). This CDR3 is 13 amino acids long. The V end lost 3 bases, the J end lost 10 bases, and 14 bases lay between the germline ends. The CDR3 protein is CASSFAGTYAQYF. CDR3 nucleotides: TGTGCCAGCAGCTTCGCGGGCACCTACGCGCAGTATTTT.

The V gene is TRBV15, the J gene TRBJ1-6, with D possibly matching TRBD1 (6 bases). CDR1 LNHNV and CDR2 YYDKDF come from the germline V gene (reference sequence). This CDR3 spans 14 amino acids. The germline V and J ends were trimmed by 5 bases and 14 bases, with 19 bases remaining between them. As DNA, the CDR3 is TGTGCCACCAGCGGGAGGGGGGGCAACTACGCCCTCCACTTT. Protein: CATSGRGGNYALHF.

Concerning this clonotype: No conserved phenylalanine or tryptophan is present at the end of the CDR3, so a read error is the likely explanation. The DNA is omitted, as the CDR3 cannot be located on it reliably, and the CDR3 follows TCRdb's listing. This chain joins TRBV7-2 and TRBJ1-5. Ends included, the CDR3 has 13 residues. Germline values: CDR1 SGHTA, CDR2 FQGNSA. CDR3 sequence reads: CASSHNPNRPALS.

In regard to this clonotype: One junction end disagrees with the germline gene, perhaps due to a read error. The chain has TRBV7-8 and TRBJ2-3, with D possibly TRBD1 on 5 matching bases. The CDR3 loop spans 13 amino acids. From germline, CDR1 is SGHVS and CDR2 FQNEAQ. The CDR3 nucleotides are TGTGCCAGCAGCTTAGCGGGCGGACACGCTACGCAGTTT. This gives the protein CASSLAGGHATQF.

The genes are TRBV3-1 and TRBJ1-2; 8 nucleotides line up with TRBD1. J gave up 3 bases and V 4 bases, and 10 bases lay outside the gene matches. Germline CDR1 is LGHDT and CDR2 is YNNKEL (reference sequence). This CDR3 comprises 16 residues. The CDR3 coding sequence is TGTGCCAGCAGCCCGTACCCAGGGGGCGCCGACTATGGCTACACCTTC. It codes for CASSPYPGGADYGYTF.

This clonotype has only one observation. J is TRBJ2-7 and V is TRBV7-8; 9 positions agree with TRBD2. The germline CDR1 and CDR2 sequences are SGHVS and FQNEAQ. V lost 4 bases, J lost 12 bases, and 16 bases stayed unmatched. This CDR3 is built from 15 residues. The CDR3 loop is CASSSSGDGPALPYF. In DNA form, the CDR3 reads TGTGCCAGCAGCTCTAGCGGGGACGGGCCCGCCCTTCCGTACTTC.

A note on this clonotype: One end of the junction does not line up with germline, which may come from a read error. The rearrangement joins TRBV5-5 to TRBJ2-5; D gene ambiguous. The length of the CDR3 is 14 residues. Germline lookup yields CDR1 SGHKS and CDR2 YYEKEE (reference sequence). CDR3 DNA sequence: TGTGCCACCAGCATAGAACTTCAGCAAGAGACCCAGTACTTC. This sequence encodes CATSIELQQETQYF.

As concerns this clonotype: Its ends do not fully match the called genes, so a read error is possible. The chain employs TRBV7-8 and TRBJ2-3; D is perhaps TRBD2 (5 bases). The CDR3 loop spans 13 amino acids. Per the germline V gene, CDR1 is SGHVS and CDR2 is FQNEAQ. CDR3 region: CASSLAGAADTQF. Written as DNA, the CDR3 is TGTGCCAGCAGCTTAGCGGGAGCAGCCGATACGCAGTTT. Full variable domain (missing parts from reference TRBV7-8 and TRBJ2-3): GAGVSQSPRYKVAKRGQDVALRCDPISGHVSLFWYQQALGQGPEFLTYFQNEAQLDKSGLPSDRFFAERPEGSVSTLKIQRTQQEDSAVYLCASSLAGAADTQFGPGTRLTVL.

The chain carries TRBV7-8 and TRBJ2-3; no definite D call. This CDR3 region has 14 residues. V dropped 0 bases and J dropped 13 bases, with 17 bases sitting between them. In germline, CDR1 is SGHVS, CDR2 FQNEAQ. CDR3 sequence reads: CASSLALAGDTEYF. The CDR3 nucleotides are TGTGCCAGCAGCTTAGCTCTGGCTGGCGATACTGAGTATTTT.

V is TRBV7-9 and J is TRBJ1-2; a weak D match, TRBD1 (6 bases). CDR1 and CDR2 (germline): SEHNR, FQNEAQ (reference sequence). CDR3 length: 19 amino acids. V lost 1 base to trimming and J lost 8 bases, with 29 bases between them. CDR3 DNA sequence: TGTGCCAGCAGCTTAGTTGACGGGGGGGGGGGGGGGGAGGGGGGAGGCTACACCTTC. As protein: CASSLVDGGGGGEGGGYTF.

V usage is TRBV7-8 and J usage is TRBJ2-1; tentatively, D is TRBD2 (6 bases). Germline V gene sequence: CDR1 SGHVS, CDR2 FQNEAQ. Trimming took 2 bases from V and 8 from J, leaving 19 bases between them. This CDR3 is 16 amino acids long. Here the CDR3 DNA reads TGTGCCAGCAGCTTACAGGGAGGCGCGGGGACCGATGAGCAGTTCTTC. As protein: CASSLQGGAGTDEQFF.